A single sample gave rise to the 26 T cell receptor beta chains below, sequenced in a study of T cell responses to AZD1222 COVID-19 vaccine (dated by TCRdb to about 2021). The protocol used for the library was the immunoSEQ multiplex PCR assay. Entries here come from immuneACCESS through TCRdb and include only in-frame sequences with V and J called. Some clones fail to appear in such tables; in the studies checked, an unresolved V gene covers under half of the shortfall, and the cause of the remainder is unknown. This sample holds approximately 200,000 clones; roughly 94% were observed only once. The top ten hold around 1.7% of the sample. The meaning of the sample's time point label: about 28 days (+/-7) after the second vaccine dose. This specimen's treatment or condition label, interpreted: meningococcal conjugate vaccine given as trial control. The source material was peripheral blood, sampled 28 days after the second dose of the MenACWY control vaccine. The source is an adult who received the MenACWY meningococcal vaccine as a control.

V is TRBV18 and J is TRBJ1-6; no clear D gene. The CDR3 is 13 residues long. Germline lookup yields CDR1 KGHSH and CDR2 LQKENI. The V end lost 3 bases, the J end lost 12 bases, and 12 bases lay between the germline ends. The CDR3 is CASSPRLEEPLHF. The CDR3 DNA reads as TGTGCCAGCTCACCGAGGCTGGAAGAACCCCTCCACTTT.

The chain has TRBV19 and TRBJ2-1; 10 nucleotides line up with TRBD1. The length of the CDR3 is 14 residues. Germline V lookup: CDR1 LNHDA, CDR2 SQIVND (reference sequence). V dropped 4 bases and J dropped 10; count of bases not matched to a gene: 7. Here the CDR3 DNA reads TGTGCCAGTAGTACCAGACAGGGGGCGGGGGAGCAGTTCTTC. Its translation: CASSTRQGAGEQFF. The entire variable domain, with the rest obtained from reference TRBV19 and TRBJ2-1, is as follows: DGGITQSPKYLFRKEGQNVTLSCEQNLNHDAMYWYRQDPGQGLRLIYYSQIVNDFQKGDIAEGYSVSREKKESFPLTVTSAQKNPTAFYLCASSTRQGAGEQFFGPGTRLTVL.

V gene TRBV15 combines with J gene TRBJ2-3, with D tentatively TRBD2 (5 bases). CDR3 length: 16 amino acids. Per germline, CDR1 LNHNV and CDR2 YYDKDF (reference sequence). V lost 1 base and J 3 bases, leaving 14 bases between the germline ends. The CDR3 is CATSRGGRSGTDTQYF. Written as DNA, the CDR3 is TGTGCCACCAGCAGAGGTGGTAGATCGGGAACAGATACGCAGTATTTT.

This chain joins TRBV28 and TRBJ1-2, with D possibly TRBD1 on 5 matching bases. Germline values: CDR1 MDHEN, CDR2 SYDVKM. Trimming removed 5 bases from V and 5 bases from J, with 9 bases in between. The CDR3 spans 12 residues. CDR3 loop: CASSVGAYGYTF. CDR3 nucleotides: TGTGCCAGCAGTGTCGGGGCTTATGGCTACACCTTC.

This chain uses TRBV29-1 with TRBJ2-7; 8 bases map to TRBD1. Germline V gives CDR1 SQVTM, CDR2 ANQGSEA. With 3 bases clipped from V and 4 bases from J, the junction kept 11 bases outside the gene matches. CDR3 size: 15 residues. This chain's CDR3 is CSVDSGQGALYEQYF. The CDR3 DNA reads TGCAGCGTTGACAGTGGGCAGGGGGCTCTGTACGAGCAGTACTTC.

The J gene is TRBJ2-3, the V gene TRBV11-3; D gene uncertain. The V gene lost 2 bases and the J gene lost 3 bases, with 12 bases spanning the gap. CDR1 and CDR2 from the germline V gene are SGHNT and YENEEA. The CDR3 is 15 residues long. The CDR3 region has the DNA TGTGCCAGCAGCTTATCGGCCAGCGTAACAGATACGCAGTATTTT. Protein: CASSLSASVTDTQYF.

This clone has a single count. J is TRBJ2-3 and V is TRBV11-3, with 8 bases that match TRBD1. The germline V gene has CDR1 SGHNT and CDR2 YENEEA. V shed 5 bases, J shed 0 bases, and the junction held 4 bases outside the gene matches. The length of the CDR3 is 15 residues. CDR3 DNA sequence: TGTGCCAGCAGCCCGCGGACAGGGAGCACAGATACGCAGTATTTT. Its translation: CASSPRTGSTDTQYF.

CDR3 residues: CASSFGTGGVRSGYTF. Here the CDR3 DNA reads TGTGCCAGCAGTTTTGGGACAGGGGGCGTAAGATCTGGCTACACCTTC. The chain combines TRBV28 with TRBJ1-2; TRBD1 aligns across 12 bases. The junction had 9 bases not matched to a gene; V was cut back by 3 bases and J by 7 bases. The germline V gene has CDR1 MDHEN and CDR2 SYDVKM. The CDR3 consists of 16 residues.

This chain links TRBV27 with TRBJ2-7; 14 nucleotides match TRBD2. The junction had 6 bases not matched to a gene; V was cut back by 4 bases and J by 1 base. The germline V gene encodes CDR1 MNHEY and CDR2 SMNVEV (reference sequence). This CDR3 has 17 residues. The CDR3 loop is CASSSRTSGRWSYEQYF. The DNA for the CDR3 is TGTGCCAGCAGTTCTCGGACTAGCGGGAGGTGGTCCTACGAGCAGTACTTC.

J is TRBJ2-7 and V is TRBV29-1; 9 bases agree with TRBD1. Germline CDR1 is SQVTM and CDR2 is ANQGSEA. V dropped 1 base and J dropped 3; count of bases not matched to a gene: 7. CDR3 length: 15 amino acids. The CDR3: CSVEVRRTGVYEQYF. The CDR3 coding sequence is TGCAGCGTTGAAGTTAGACGGACAGGGGTCTACGAGCAGTACTTC.

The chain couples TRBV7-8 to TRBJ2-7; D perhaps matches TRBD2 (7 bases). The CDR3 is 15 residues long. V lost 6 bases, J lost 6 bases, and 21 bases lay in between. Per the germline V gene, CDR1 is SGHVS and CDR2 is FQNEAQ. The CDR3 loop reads CASRLRSGGSSEQYF. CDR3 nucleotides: TGTGCCAGCAGGCTTAGGTCGGGGGGCTCGAGCGAGCAGTACTTC.

CDR3 residues: CASSLVQRTVLSGNEAFF. The DNA for the CDR3 is TGTGCCAGCAGCTTGGTCCAGAGAACCGTTTTATCCGGAAATGAAGCTTTCTTT. The chain couples TRBV5-6 to TRBJ1-1, with no clear D. The CDR3 extends over 18 amino acids. Germline V gene data show CDR1 as SGHDT and CDR2 as YYEEEE. V lost 0 bases and J 7 bases, leaving 25 bases between the germline ends.

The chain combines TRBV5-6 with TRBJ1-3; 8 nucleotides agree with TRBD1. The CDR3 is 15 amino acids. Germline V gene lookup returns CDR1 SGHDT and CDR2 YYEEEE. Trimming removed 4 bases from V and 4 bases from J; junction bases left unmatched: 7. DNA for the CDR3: TGTGCCAGCAGCCAGGGGACAGGATCAGGAAACACCATATATTTT. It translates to CASSQGTGSGNTIYF.

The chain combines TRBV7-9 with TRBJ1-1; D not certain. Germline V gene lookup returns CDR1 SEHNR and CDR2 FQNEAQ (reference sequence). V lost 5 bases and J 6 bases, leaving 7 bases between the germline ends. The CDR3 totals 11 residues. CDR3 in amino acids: CASSRVSEAFF. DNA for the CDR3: TGTGCCAGCAGCCGGGTCTCTGAAGCTTTCTTT.

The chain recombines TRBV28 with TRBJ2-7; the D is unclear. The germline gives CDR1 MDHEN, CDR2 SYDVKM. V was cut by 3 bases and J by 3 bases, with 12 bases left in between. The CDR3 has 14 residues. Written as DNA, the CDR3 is TGTGCCAGCAGTTTTCCGGGCTTAGACTACGAGCAGTACTTC. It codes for CASSFPGLDYEQYF. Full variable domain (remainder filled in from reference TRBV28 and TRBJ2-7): DVKVTQSSRYLVKRTGEKVFLECVQDMDHENMFWYRQDPGLGLRLIYFSYDVKMKEKGDIPEGYSVSREKKERFSLILESASTNQTSMYLCASSFPGLDYEQYFGPGTRLTVT.

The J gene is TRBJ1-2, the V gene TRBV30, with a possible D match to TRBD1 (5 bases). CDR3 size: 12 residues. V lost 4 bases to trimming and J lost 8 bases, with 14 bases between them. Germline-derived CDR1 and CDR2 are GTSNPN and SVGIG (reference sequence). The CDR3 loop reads CAWMEQAEGYTF. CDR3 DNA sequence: TGTGCCTGGATGGAACAGGCGGAAGGCTACACCTTC.

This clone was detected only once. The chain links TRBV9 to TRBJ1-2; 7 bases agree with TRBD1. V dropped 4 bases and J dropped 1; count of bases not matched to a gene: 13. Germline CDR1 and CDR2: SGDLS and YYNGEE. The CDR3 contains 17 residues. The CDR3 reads CASSKRGGDSDNYGYTF. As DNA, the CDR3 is TGTGCCAGCAGCAAGAGGGGTGGGGACAGCGATAACTATGGCTACACCTTC.

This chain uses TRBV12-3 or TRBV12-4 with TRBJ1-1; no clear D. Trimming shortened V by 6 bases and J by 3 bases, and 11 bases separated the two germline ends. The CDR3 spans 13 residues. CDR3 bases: TGTGCCAGCAGCCCCCGCGGGGACACTGAAGCTTTCTTT. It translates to CASSPRGDTEAFF.

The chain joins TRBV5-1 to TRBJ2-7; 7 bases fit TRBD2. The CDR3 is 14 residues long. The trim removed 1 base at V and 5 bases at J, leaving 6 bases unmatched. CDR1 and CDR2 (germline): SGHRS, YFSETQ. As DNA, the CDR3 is TGCGCCAGCAGCTTGAGGGAGGGGTGGAACGAGCAGTACTTC. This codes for CASSLREGWNEQYF. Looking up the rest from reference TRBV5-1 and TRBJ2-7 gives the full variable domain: KAGVTQTPRYLIKTRGQQVTLSCSPISGHRSVSWYQQTPGQGLQFLFEYFSETQRNKGNFPGRFSGRQFSNSRSEMNVSTLELGDSALYLCASSLREGWNEQYFGPGTRLTVT.

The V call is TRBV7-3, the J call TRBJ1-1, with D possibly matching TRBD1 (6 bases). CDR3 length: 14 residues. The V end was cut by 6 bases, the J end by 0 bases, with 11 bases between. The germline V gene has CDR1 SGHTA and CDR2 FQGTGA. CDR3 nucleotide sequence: TGTGCCAGCAGACCGGGGACACTGAACACTGAAGCTTTCTTT. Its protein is CASRPGTLNTEAFF.

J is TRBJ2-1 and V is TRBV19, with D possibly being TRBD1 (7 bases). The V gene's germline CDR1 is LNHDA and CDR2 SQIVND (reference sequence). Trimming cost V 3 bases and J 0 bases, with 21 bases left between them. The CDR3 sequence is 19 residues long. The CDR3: CASSIQGGLSRGSYNEQFF. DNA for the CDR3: TGTGCCAGTAGTATCCAGGGGGGTCTCTCCCGGGGCTCCTACAATGAGCAGTTCTTC.

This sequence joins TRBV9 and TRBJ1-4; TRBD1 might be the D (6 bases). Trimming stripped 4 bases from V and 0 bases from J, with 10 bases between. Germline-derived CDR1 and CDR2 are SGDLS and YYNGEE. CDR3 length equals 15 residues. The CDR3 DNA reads TGTGCCAGCAGCCGCACAGGGTCAACTAATGAAAAACTGTTTTTT. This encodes CASSRTGSTNEKLFF.

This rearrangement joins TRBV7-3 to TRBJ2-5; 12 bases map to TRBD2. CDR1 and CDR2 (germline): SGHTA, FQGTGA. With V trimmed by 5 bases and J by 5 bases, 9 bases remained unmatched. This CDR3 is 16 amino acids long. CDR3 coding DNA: TGTGCCAGCAGCCCCTCCTCTAGCGGGGGGGTGGAGACCCAGTACTTC. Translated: CASSPSSSGGVETQYF.

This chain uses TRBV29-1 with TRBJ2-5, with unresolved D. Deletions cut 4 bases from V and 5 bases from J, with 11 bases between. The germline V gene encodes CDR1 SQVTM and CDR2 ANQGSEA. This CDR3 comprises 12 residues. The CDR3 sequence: CSVGWGMETQYF. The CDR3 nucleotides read TGCAGCGTTGGGTGGGGTATGGAGACCCAGTACTTC.

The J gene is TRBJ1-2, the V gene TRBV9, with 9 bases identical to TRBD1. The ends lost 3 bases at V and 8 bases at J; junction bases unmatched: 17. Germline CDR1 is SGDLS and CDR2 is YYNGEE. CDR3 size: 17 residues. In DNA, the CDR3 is TGTGCCAGCAGCGGACGAGATCTTGGACAGGGGACGCACGGCTACACCTTC. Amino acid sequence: CASSGRDLGQGTHGYTF.

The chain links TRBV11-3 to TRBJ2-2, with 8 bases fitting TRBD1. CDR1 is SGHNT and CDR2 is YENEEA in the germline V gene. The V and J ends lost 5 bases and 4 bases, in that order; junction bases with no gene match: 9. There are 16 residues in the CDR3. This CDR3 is CASSRSGGASTGELFF. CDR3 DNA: TGTGCCAGCAGCCGTTCAGGGGGCGCGAGCACCGGGGAGCTGTTTTTT. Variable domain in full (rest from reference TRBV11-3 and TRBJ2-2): EAGVVQSPRYKIIEKKQPVAFWCNPISGHNTLYWYLQNLGQGPELLIRYENEEAVDDSQLPKDRFSAERLKGVDSTLKIQPAELGDSAVYLCASSRSGGASTGELFFGEGSRLTVL.